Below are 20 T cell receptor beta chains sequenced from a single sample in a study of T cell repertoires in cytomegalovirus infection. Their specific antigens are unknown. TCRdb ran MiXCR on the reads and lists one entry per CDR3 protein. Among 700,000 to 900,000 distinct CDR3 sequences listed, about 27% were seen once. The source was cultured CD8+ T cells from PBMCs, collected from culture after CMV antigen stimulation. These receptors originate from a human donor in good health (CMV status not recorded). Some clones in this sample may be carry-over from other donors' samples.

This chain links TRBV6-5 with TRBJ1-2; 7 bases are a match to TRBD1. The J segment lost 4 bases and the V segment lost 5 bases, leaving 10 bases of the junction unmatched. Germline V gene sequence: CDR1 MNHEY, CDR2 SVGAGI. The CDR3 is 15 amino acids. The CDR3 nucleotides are TGTGCCAGCAGTCATACCCGACAGGGAGGCTATGGCTACACCTTC. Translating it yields CASSHTRQGGYGYTF.

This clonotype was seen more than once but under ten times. The CDR3 is CASTGGGNQPQHF. CDR3 nucleotides: TGTGCCAGCACCGGGGGTGGCAATCAGCCCCAGCATTTT. V and J are TRBV27 and TRBJ1-5; D perhaps matches TRBD1 (5 bases). Trimming shortened V by 7 bases and J by 2 bases, and 9 bases separated the two germline ends. This CDR3 has 13 residues. Germline loops: CDR1 MNHEY, CDR2 SMNVEV (reference sequence).

The CDR3 nucleotides read TGTGCCAGCAGCACAAGTGACAGGGATGGCTACACCTTC. Protein sequence: CASSTSDRDGYTF. This chain connects TRBV5-4 to TRBJ1-2; 7 nucleotides align to TRBD1. This CDR3 comprises 13 residues. Germline CDR1 reads SGHNT; CDR2 reads YYREEE (reference sequence). J was trimmed by 6 bases and V by 4 bases; bases with no gene match: 6.

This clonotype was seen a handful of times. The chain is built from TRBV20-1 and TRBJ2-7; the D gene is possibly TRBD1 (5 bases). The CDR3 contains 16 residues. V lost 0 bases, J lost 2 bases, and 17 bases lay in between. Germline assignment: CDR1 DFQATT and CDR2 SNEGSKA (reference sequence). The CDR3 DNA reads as TGCAGTGCTAGAGACCACCTGACAGTCCGTCCCTACGAGCAGTACTTC. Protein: CSARDHLTVRPYEQYF.

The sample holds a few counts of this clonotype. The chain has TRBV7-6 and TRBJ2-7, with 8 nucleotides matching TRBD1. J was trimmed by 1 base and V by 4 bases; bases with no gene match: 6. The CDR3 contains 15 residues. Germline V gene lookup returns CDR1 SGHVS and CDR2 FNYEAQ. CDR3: CASSSTGDDSYEQYF. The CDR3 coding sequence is TGTGCCAGCAGCTCGACAGGGGACGATTCCTACGAGCAGTACTTC.

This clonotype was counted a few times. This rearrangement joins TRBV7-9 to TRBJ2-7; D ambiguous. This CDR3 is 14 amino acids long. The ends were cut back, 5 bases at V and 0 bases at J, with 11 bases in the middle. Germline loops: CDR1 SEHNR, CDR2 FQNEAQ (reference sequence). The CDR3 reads CASSGKRASYEQYF. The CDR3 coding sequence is TGTGCCAGCAGCGGAAAACGGGCCTCCTACGAGCAGTACTTC.

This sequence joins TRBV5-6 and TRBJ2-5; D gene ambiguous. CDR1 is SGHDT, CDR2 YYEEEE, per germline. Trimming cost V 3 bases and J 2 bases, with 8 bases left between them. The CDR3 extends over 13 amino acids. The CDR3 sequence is CASSWVGQETQYF. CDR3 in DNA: TGTGCCAGCAGCTGGGTGGGGCAAGAGACCCAGTACTTC.

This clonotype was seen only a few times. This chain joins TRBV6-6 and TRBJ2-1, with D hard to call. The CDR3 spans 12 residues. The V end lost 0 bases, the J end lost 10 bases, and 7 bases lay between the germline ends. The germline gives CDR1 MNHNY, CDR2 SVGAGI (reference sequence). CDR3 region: CASSYSFVEQFF. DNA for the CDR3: TGTGCCAGCAGTTACTCGTTCGTGGAGCAGTTCTTC.

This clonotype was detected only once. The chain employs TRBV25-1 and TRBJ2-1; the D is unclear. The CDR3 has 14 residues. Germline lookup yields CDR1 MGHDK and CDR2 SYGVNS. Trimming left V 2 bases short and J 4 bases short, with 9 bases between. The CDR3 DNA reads TGTGCCAGCAGTGAACCCACAGATTACAATGAGCAGTTCTTC. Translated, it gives CASSEPTDYNEQFF.

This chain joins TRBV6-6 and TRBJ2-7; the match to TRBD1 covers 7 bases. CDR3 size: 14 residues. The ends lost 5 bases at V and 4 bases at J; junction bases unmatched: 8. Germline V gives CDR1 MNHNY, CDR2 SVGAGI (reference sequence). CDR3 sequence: CASSEAPGGYEQYV. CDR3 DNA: TGTGCCAGCAGTGAGGCCCCAGGGGGTTACGAGCAGTACGTC.

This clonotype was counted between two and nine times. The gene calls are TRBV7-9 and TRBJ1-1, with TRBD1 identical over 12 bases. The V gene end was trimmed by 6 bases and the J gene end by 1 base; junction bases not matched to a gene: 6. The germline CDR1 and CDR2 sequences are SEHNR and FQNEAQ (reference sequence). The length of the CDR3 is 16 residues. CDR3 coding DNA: TGTGCCAGCAGGACGGGACAGGGGGCTGGGAACACTGAAGCTTTCTTT. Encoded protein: CASRTGQGAGNTEAFF.

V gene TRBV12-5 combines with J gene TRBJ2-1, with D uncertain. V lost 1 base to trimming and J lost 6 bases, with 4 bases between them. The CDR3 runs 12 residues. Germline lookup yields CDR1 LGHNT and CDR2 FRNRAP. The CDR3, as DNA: TGTGCTAGTGGTTTGGACGTCAATGAGCAGTTCTTC. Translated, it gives CASGLDVNEQFF. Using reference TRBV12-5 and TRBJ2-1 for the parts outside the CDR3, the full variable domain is DARVTQTPRHKVTEMGQEVTMRCQPILGHNTVFWYRQTMMQGLELLAYFRNRAPLDDSGMPKDRFSAEMPDATLATLKIQPSEPRDSAVYFCASGLDVNEQFFGPGTRLTVL.

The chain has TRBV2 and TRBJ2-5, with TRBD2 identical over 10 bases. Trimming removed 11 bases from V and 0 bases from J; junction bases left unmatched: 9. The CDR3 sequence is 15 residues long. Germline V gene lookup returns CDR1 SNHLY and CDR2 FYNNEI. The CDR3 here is CAGMPGLAYQETQYF. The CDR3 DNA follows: TGTGCCGGCATGCCGGGACTAGCGTACCAAGAGACCCAGTACTTC.

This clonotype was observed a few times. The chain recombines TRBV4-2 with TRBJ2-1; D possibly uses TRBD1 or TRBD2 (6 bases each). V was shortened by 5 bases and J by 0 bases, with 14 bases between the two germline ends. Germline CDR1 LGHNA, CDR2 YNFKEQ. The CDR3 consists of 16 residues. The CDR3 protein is CASSYRRGTSYNEQFF. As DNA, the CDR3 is TGTGCCAGCAGCTATAGGAGGGGGACCTCCTACAATGAGCAGTTCTTC.

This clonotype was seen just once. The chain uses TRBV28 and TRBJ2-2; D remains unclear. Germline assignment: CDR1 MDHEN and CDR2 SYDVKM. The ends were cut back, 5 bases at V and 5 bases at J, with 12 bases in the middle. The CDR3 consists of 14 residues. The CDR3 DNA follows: TGTGCCAGCAGTGGCCTACTCGGGACCGGGGAGCTGTTTTTT. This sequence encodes CASSGLLGTGELFF.

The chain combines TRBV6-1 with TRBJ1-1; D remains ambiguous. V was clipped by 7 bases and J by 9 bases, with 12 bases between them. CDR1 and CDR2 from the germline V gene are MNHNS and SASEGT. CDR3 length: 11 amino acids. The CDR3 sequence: CASILGMQAFF. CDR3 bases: TGTGCCAGCATTTTAGGGATGCAAGCTTTCTTT.

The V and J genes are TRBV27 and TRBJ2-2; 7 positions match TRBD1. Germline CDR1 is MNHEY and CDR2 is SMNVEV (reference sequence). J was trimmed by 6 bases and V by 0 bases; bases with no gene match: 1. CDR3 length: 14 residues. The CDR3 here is CASSLSGGPGELFF. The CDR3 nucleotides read TGTGCCAGCAGTTTATCAGGGGGCCCCGGGGAGCTGTTTTTT.

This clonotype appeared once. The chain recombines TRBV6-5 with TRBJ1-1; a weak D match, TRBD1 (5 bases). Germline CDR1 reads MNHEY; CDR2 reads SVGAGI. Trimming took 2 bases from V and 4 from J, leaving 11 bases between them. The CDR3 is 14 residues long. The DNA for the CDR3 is TGTGCCAGCAGTTACGGCCAGGGCCCCACTGAAGCTTTCTTT. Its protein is CASSYGQGPTEAFF.

Here the CDR3 reads CSAETGNYGYTF. The CDR3 nucleotides read TGCAGTGCTGAGACAGGGAACTATGGCTACACCTTC. V usage is TRBV20-1 and J usage is TRBJ1-2, with 7 bases that match TRBD1. The CDR3 is 12 amino acids. Germline V gene lookup returns CDR1 DFQATT and CDR2 SNEGSKA (reference sequence). V was clipped by 5 bases and J by 2 bases; unmatched bases: 2.

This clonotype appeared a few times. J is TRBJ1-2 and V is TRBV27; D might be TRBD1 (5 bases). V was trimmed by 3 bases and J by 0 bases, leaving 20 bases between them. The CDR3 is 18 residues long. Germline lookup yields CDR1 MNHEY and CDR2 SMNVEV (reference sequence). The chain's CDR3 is CASSFLGANRGSNYGYTF. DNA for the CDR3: TGTGCCAGCAGTTTTCTAGGGGCTAACCGGGGTTCTAACTATGGCTACACCTTC.